This T cell receptor (beta chain) was retrieved from a study of blood T cell repertoires in COVID-19. Study summary: Acute and convalescent COVID-19 specimens originated in the United States, Italy and Spain.

Germline loops: CDR1 SGHDT, CDR2 YYEEEE. V dropped 0 bases and J dropped 7 bases, with 10 bases sitting between them. The CDR3 runs 14 residues. In the study's own analysis: Scientists estimated how many nucleated cells there were by amplifying reference gene primers. Assay: immunoSEQ multiplex PCR; the TCRdb copy retains only in-frame clones and omits some. Clone size and the V and J calls come from that table; the DNA yielded D and trimming. The sample shows under 250,000 clones, 75% to 85% of them seen only once. This clone was counted a single time. Sequencing was carried out using peripheral blood. The V call is TRBV5-6, the J call TRBJ2-2; D is undetermined. The TCR sequence derives from a man over 45 with COVID-19, enrolled during active disease. The CDR3 reads CASSLVHEVGELFF. In nucleotides, the CDR3 is TGTGCCAGCAGCTTGGTACATGAAGTCGGGGAGCTGTTTTTT. The full variable domain, its missing parts supplied by reference TRBV5-6 and TRBJ2-2, is DAGVTQSPTHLIKTRGQQVTLRCSPKSGHDTVSWYQQALGQGPQFIFQYYEEEERQRGNFPDRFSGHQFPNYSSELNVNALLLGDSALYLCASSLVHEVGELFFGEGSRLTVL.